This T cell receptor beta chain appears in the sequencing data of a study of cytomegalovirus exposure and HLA in healthy donors. The study's findings and limits: It emerged from a later analysis that several of the most significant clusters appeared to be linked to common viral pathogens. The study recorded fewer than 200 TCR beta chains that were cytomegalovirus-associated.

This clone occurred a few times. What it recognizes is unknown. The V end lost 0 bases, the J end lost 0 bases, and 12 bases lay between the germline ends. The CDR3 runs 17 residues. Germline V gene lookup returns CDR1 LNHNV and CDR2 YYDKDF (reference sequence). A multiplex PCR was run with 60 Vbeta primers and 13 Jbeta primers. Data came from immunoSEQ multiplex PCR; TCRdb stores just in-frame clones and leaves some out. The sample yields more than 95,000 clones, approximately 81% seen once. The sequenced sample was PBMCs. The sequence came from a woman aged 25 to 45 in good health and CMV-seronegative. V usage is TRBV15 and J usage is TRBJ1-3; a possible D gene is TRBD1 (5 bases). CDR3 residues: CATSRDKGFDSGNTIYF. CDR3 coding DNA: TGTGCCACCAGCAGAGATAAGGGGTTCGACTCTGGAAACACCATATATTTT.